The 17 T cell receptor beta chains listed next were all sequenced from one sample in a study of type 1 and type 2 diabetes patients. The PCR template was genomic DNA. A primer set of 30 forward and 13 reverse primers amplified the CDR3. TCRdb fed the multiplex PCR reads into MiXCR, producing one record per CDR3 protein. This table holds 250,000 or so distinct CDR3 sequences, 40% to 50% found once. Material: peripheral blood mononuclear cells (PBMCs). The receptors stem from a man aged 18 to 30 with type 2 diabetes.

The V and J genes are TRBV11-2 and TRBJ2-2; the D is unclear. Germline lookup yields CDR1 SGHAT and CDR2 FQNNGV. V dropped 0 bases and J dropped 5 bases, with 7 bases sitting between them. This CDR3 is built from 14 residues. The CDR3 nucleotides read TGTGCCAGCAGCTTAGATCGTCGTACCGGGGAGCTGTTTTTT. Translating gives CASSLDRRTGELFF.

This chain uses TRBV10-3 with TRBJ2-7; no definite D call. Trimming shortened V by 7 bases and J by 2 bases, and 15 bases separated the two germline ends. The CDR3 is made up of 14 amino acids. CDR1 is ENHRY and CDR2 is SYGVKD in the germline V gene. DNA of the CDR3: TGTGCCATCAAGGAAGACCCATCCGCCTACGAGCAGTACTTC. Protein: CAIKEDPSAYEQYF.

A few counts support this clonotype. This rearrangement joins TRBV27 to TRBJ2-1, with D possibly matching TRBD1 (6 bases). Trimming removed 5 bases from V and 5 bases from J, with 16 bases in between. This CDR3 has 15 amino acids. From germline, CDR1 is MNHEY and CDR2 SMNVEV (reference sequence). The CDR3 bases are TGTGCCAGCAGTCCTACAGGGTTTGGGAACAATGAGCAGTTCTTC. Amino acids: CASSPTGFGNNEQFF.

The V call is TRBV19, the J call TRBJ1-1, with D perhaps matching TRBD1 (6 bases). V dropped 8 bases and J dropped 1 base, with 14 bases sitting between them. This CDR3 is 14 amino acids long. Germline loops: CDR1 LNHDA, CDR2 SQIVND (reference sequence). CDR3 DNA: TGTGCCAGTGCGCACAGGGTGGAGAACACTGAAGCTTTCTTT. Translation: CASAHRVENTEAFF.

This clonotype showed up just a few times. The chain is built from TRBV12-3 or TRBV12-4 and TRBJ2-7, with 8 bases matching TRBD1. V shed 0 bases, J shed 4 bases, and the junction held 5 bases outside the gene matches. CDR3 length: 15 residues. The CDR3 coding sequence is TGTGCCAGCAGTTTAGCGCCGAGACAGGGGTACGAGCAGTACTTC. Translating gives CASSLAPRQGYEQYF.

This chain links TRBV10-3 with TRBJ1-2; D ambiguous. CDR3 length: 14 amino acids. The germline V gene encodes CDR1 ENHRY and CDR2 SYGVKD. The V end lost 1 base, the J end lost 2 bases, and 8 bases lay between the germline ends. The chain's CDR3 is CAISEFPENYGYTF. CDR3 in DNA: TGTGCCATCAGTGAGTTTCCGGAGAACTATGGCTACACCTTC.

As concerns this clonotype: One base away lies a much larger clone, so this may be a sequencing read error. The rearrangement links TRBV2 to TRBJ2-7; no clear D gene. Trimming took off 7 bases at V and 6 bases at J, with 13 bases between the two ends. The CDR3 spans 12 residues. Looked up from germline, CDR1 is SNHLY and CDR2 is FYNNEI. The CDR3 DNA reads TGTGCCAGCATGTTGTTGGCTGGCGAGCAGTACTTC. Translating it yields CASMLLAGEQYF.

This clonotype has more than one count but fewer than ten. The chain uses TRBV19 and TRBJ1-2, with TRBD1 matching 10 bases. Germline V CDR1 and CDR2: LNHDA, SQIVND (reference sequence). Trimming at V came to 3 bases and at J to 4 bases, leaving 8 bases not matched to a gene. The CDR3 runs 16 residues. The CDR3 region is CASSIGTGERGYGYTF. Written as DNA, the CDR3 is TGTGCCAGTAGTATCGGGACAGGGGAGCGGGGCTATGGCTACACCTTC.

The chain carries TRBV5-1 and TRBJ2-7; 9 nucleotides line up with TRBD1. The CDR3 sequence is 14 residues long. After removal of 7 bases from V and 0 bases from J, the junction contained 5 bases not matched to a gene. CDR1 is SGHRS, CDR2 YFSETQ, per germline. The CDR3 loop reads CASSGQGNSYEQYF. The CDR3 DNA is TGCGCCAGCTCCGGACAGGGGAACTCCTACGAGCAGTACTTC.

The rearrangement joins TRBV7-3 to TRBJ2-1; 7 nucleotides agree with TRBD1. There are 13 residues in the CDR3. Germline CDR1 is SGHTA and CDR2 is FQGTGA. The V and J ends lost 4 bases and 7 bases, in that order; junction bases with no gene match: 4. DNA for the CDR3: TGTGCCAGCAGCTCCAGACAGGGTAATGAGCAGTTCTTC. Amino acids: CASSSRQGNEQFF.

This clonotype was seen at least ten times. V is TRBV6-4 and J is TRBJ2-6; D call uncertain. This CDR3 is 13 amino acids long. Looked up from germline, CDR1 is MRHNA and CDR2 is SNTAGT. The germline V and J ends were trimmed by 3 bases and 3 bases, with 3 bases remaining between them. DNA for the CDR3: TGTGCCAGCAGTGATAGTGGGGCCAACGTCCTGACTTTC. Translating gives CASSDSGANVLTF.

The chain uses TRBV15 and TRBJ1-1; the D is unclear. The CDR3 is made up of 15 amino acids. Trimming took 0 bases from V and 1 from J, leaving 9 bases between them. The germline V gene has CDR1 LNHNV and CDR2 YYDKDF (reference sequence). The CDR3 sequence: CATSRDAQRNTEAFF. The CDR3 nucleotides are TGTGCCACCAGCAGAGATGCCCAGCGGAACACTGAAGCTTTCTTT. The whole variable domain, filled in from reference TRBV15 and TRBJ1-1, reads DAMVIQNPRYQVTQFGKPVTLSCSQTLNHNVMYWYQQKSSQAPKLLFHYYDKDFNNEADTPDNFQSRRPNTSFCFLDIRSPGLGDTAMYLCATSRDAQRNTEAFFGQGTRLTVV.

The rearrangement links TRBV28 to TRBJ2-2; TRBD2 matches at 12 bases. The CDR3 has 17 amino acids. V shed 6 bases and J 4 bases; nucleotides not matched to a gene: 9. Per the germline V gene, CDR1 is MDHEN and CDR2 is SYDVKM. The CDR3 DNA reads as TGTGCCAGCAGCCCCCGGACTAGCGGGACTCCCACCGGGGAGCTGTTTTTT. Amino acid sequence: CASSPRTSGTPTGELFF.

This clonotype was seen just once. This chain uses TRBV12-3 or TRBV12-4 with TRBJ2-5, with 8 bases fitting TRBD2. The CDR3 covers 15 residues. J lost 2 bases, V lost 3 bases, and 5 bases had no gene match. The DNA of the CDR3 is TGTGCCAGCAGTTTGGTTGCGGGGGGTCAAGAGACCCAGTACTTC. Its protein product is CASSLVAGGQETQYF.

In the case of this clonotype: Possible read error: a much larger clone is one base away. The chain links TRBV15 to TRBJ1-1; D remains ambiguous. The CDR3 totals 15 residues. Per the germline V gene, CDR1 is LNHNV and CDR2 is YYDKDF (reference sequence). Here the CDR3 DNA reads TGTGCCACCAGCAAATCCCTTTCTGAGAACACTGGAGCTTTCTTT. Protein product: CATSKSLSENTGAFF. Full variable domain (outside the CDR3, taken from reference TRBV15 and TRBJ1-1): DAMVIQNPRYQVTQFGKPVTLSCSQTLNHNVMYWYQQKSSQAPKLLFHYYDKDFNNEADTPDNFQSRRPNTSFCFLDIRSPGLGDTAMYLCATSKSLSENTGAFFGQGTRLTVV.

The table lists this clonotype with a few counts. The chain is built from TRBV29-1 and TRBJ2-1, with D maybe TRBD2 (6 bases). The V and J ends lost 7 bases and 4 bases respectively, with 11 bases between them. The length of the CDR3 is 12 residues. Germline V gives CDR1 SQVTM, CDR2 ANQGSEA. CDR3 protein: CSASEGYNEQFF. DNA for the CDR3: TGCAGCGCCTCGGAGGGGTACAATGAGCAGTTCTTC.

This clonotype was seen at least ten times. The CDR3, as DNA: TGCGCCAGCAGCTACAGGGTCGAAGAGACCCAGTACTTC. It translates to CASSYRVEETQYF. The J gene is TRBJ2-5, the V gene TRBV10-1, with D perhaps TRBD1 (6 bases). Deletions cut 6 bases from V and 3 bases from J, with 11 bases between. CDR1 WNHNN and CDR2 SYGVQD come from the germline V gene (reference sequence). The CDR3 extends over 13 amino acids.